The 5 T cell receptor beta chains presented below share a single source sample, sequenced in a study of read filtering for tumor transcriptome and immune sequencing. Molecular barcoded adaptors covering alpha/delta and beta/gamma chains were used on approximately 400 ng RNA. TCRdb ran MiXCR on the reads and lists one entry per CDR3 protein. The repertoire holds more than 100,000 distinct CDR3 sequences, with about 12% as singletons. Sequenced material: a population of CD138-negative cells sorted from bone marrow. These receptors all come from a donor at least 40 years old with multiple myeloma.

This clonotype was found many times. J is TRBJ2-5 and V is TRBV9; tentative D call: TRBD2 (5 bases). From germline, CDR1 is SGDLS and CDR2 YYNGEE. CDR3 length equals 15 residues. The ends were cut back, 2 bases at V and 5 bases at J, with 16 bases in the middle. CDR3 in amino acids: CASSVGQAAFETQYF. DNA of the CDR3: TGTGCCAGCAGCGTGGGTCAAGCGGCGTTCGAGACCCAGTACTTC. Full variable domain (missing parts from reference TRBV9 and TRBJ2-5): DSGVTQTPKHLITATGQRVTLRCSPRSGDLSVYWYQQSLDQGLQFLIQYYNGEERAKGNILERFSAQQFPDLHSELNLSSLELGDSALYFCASSVGQAAFETQYFGPGTRLLVL.

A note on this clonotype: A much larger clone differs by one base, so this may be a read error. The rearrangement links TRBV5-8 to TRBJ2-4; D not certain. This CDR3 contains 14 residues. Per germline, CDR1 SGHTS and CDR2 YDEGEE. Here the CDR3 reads CASSLASGLNIQCF. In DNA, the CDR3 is TGTGCCAGCAGCTTGGCCTCCGGGCTCAACATTCAGTGCTTC. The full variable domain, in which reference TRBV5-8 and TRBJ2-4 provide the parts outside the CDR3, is EAGVTQSPTHLIKTRGQQATLRCSPISGHTSVYWYQQALGLGLQFLLWYDEGEERNRGNFPPRFSGRQFPNYSSELNVNALELEDSALYLCASSLASGLNIQCFGAGTRLSVL.

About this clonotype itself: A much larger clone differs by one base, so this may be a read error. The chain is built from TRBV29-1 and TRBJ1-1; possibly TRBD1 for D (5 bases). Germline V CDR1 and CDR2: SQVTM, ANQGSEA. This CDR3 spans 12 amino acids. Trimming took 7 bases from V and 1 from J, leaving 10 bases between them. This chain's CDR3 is CSAVDRNTEAFF. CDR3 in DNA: TGCAGCGCCGTTGACAGGAACACTGAAGCTTTCTTT.

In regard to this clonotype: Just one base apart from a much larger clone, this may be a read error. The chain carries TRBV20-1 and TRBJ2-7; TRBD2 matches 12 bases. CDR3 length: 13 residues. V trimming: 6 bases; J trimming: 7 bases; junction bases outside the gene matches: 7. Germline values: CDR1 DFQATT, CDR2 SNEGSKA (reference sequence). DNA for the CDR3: TGCAGTGCCCTAGCGGGAGGGCCGGATGAGCAGTACTTC. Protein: CSALAGGPDEQYF.

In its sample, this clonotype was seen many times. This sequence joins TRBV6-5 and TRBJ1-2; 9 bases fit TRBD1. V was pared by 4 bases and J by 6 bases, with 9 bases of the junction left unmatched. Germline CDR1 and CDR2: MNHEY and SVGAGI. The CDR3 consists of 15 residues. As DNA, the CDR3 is TGTGCCAGCAGTTCATTCGGGACAGGGAGGGATGGCTACACCTTC. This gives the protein CASSSFGTGRDGYTF.